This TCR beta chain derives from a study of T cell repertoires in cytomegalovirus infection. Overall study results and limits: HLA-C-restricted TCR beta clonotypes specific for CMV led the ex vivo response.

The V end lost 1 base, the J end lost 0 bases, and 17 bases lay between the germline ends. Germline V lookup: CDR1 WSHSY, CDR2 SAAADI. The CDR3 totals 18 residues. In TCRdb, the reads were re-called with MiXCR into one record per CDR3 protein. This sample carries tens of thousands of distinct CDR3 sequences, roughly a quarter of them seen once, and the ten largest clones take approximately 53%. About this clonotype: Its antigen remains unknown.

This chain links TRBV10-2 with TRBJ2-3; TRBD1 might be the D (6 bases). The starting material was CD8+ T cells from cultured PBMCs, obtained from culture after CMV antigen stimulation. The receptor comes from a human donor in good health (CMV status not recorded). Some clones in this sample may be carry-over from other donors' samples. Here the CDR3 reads CASSEFMTGRGSTDTQYF. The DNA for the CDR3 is TGCGCCAGCAGTGAGTTTATGACCGGCAGGGGTAGCACAGATACGCAGTATTTT.